The 9 T cell receptor beta chains below come from one sample, sequenced in a study of blood T cell repertoires in COVID-19. The data were produced by immunoSEQ multiplex PCR, yet TCRdb's version contains in-frame clones alone and is incomplete. The profile shows some 200,000 clones, approximately 86% of them singletons. Sequencing was performed on peripheral blood. The receptors were gathered from a middle-aged man with active or convalescent COVID-19.

This chain links TRBV7-2 with TRBJ2-3, with 8 bases that match TRBD2. Per germline, CDR1 SGHTA and CDR2 FQGNSA. The CDR3 loop spans 18 amino acids. V lost 0 bases to trimming and J lost 2 bases; unmatched junction nucleotides: 10. The CDR3 reads CASSLAGVAGFNTDTQYF. CDR3 nucleotides: TGTGCCAGCAGCTTAGCAGGTGTAGCGGGGTTCAACACAGATACGCAGTATTTT.

The chain's CDR3 is CASSLVPGGNVGYTF. CDR3 nucleotide sequence: TGTGCCAGCAGCTTAGTTCCAGGGGGAAATGTTGGCTACACCTTC. This sequence joins TRBV7-9 and TRBJ1-2, with 7 bases lining up with TRBD1. The CDR3 has 15 amino acids. Germline CDR1 reads SEHNR; CDR2 reads FQNEAQ (reference sequence). Trimming at V came to 1 base and at J to 7 bases, leaving 9 bases not matched to a gene.

There are a few counts of this clone. The chain is built from TRBV4-2 and TRBJ2-7; TRBD1 is a possible D gene (6 bases). CDR3 length: 13 amino acids. CDR1 and CDR2 (germline): LGHNA, YNFKEQ. The germline V and J ends were trimmed by 5 bases and 0 bases, with 8 bases remaining between them. The CDR3 reads CASSETGSYEQYF. CDR3 bases: TGTGCCAGCAGCGAGACAGGCTCCTACGAGCAGTACTTC.

This chain connects TRBV7-2 to TRBJ2-1; 10 bases agree with TRBD1. This CDR3 spans 14 amino acids. The J segment lost 4 bases and the V segment lost 9 bases, leaving 6 bases of the junction unmatched. The germline gives CDR1 SGHTA, CDR2 FQGNSA. CDR3 in amino acids: CASSRDRGYNEQFF. The CDR3 DNA follows: TGTGCCAGTTCTCGGGACAGGGGATACAATGAGCAGTTCTTC.

The chain couples TRBV6-2 or TRBV6-3 to TRBJ1-1; weak D call: TRBD1 (6 bases). V was clipped by 3 bases and J by 2 bases, with 13 bases between them. This CDR3 spans 15 amino acids. The germline CDR1 and CDR2 sequences are MNHEY and SVGEGT. The CDR3 reads CASSYLPGGNTEAFF. The CDR3 DNA is TGTGCCAGCAGTTATCTCCCGGGGGGCAACACTGAAGCTTTCTTT.

In its sample, this clone was seen a few times. V is TRBV30 and J is TRBJ1-2, with 8 bases that match TRBD1. The CDR3 is 14 residues long. Germline V gives CDR1 GTSNPN, CDR2 SVGIG (reference sequence). J gave up 7 bases and V 6 bases, and 13 bases lay outside the gene matches. The CDR3 DNA is TGTGCCTGTCGGTCCGGGCAGGGGGCGGGTGGCTACACCTTC. This codes for CACRSGQGAGGYTF.

The chain employs TRBV29-1 and TRBJ2-5; 10 bases are a match to TRBD1. The length of the CDR3 is 15 residues. Trimming took 0 bases from V and 5 from J; bases not matched to a gene: 6. Germline CDR1 is SQVTM and CDR2 is ANQGSEA. Here the CDR3 DNA reads TGCAGCGTTGAAGACCGGGACAGGGGTGGGGAGACCCAGTACTTC. This codes for CSVEDRDRGGETQYF.

The V gene is TRBV18, the J gene TRBJ1-5; unclear D gene. CDR1 KGHSH and CDR2 LQKENI come from the germline V gene. This CDR3 is 14 amino acids long. Trimming left V 2 bases short and J 7 bases short, with 12 bases between. This CDR3 reads CASSPSAGRQPQHF. The CDR3 nucleotides read TGTGCCAGCTCACCATCGGCGGGGAGGCAGCCCCAGCATTTT.

In its sample, this clone was seen a few times. V gene TRBV30 combines with J gene TRBJ1-5; no clear D. This CDR3 region has 18 residues. Trimming took off 2 bases at V and 0 bases at J, with 20 bases between the two ends. Germline V gene data show CDR1 as GTSNPN and CDR2 as SVGIG (reference sequence). This CDR3 is CAWSLRGLFPRSNQPQHF. CDR3 nucleotide sequence: TGTGCCTGGAGTCTCCGAGGACTATTTCCTCGTAGCAATCAGCCCCAGCATTTT.